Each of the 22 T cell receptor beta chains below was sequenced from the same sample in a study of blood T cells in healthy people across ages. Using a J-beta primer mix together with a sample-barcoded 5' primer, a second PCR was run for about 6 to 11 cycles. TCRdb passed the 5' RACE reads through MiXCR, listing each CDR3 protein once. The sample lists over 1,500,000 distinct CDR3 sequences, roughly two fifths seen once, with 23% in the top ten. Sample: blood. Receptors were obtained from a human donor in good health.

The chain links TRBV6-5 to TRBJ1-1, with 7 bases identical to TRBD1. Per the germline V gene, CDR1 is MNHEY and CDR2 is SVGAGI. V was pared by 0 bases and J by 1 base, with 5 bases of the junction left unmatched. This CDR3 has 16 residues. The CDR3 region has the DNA TGTGCCAGCAGTTACTCAGGACAGGCGACGAACACTGAAGCTTTCTTT. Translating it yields CASSYSGQATNTEAFF.

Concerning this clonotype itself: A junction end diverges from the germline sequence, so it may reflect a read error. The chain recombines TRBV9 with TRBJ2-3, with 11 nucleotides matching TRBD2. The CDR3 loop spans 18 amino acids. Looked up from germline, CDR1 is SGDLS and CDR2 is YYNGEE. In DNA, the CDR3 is TGTGCCAGCAGCGTACTAGCGGGGGGAACCTCTAGCACAGATATGCAGTATTTT. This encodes CASSVLAGGTSSTDMQYF.

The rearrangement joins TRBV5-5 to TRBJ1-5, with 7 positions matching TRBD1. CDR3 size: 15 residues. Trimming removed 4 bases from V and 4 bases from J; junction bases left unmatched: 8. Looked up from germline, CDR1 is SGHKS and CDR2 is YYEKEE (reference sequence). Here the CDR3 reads CASSQTTGSNQPQHF. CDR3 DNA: TGTGCCAGCAGCCAAACGACAGGGTCAAATCAGCCCCAGCATTTT.

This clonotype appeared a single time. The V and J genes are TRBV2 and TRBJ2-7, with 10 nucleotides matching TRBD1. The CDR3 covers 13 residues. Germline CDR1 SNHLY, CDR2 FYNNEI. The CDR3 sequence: CGGKDRGTYEQYF. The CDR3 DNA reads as TGTGGAGGTAAGGACAGGGGGACCTACGAGCAGTACTTC.

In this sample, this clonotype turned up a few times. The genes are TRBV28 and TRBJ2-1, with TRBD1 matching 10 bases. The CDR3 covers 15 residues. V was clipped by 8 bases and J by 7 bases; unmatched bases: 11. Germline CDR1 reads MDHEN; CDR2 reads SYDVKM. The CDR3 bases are TGTGCCAGCCTTTTGTGGGACAGGGGCAAAAATGAGCAGTTCTTC. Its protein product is CASLLWDRGKNEQFF.

The CDR3 loop reads CASKGGLAGTDTQYF. The DNA for the CDR3 is TGTGCCAGCAAAGGAGGACTAGCCGGCACAGATACGCAGTATTTT. V is TRBV5-6 and J is TRBJ2-3; 8 bases are shared with TRBD2. CDR1 is SGHDT and CDR2 is YYEEEE in the germline V gene. Trimming removed 6 bases from V and 1 base from J; junction bases left unmatched: 7. This CDR3 has 15 residues.

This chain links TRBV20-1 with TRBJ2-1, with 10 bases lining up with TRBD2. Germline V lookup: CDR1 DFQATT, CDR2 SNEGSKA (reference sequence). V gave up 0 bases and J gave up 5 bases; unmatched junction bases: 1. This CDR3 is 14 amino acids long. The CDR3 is CSAREGLANNEQFF. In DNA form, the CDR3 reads TGCAGTGCTAGAGAGGGACTAGCGAACAATGAGCAGTTCTTC.

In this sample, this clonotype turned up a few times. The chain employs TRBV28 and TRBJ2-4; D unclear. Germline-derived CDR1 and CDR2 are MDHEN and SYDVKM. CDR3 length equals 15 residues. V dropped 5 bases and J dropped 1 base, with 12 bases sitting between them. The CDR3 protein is CASSVAVSAKNIQYF. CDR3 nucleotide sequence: TGTGCCAGCAGTGTGGCCGTATCGGCCAAAAACATTCAGTACTTC.

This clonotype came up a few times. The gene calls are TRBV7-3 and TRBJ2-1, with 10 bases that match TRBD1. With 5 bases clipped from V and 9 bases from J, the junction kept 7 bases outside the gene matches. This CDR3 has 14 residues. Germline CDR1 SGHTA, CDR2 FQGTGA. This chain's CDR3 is CASSRDRGGGEQFF. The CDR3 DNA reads TGTGCCAGCAGCCGGGACAGGGGAGGTGGTGAGCAGTTCTTC.

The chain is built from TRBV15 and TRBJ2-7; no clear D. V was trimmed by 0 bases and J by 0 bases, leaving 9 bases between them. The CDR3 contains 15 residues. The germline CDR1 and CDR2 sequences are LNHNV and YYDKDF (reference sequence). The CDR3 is CATSRDIQSSYEQYF. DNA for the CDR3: TGTGCCACCAGCAGAGACATTCAGAGCTCCTACGAGCAGTACTTC.

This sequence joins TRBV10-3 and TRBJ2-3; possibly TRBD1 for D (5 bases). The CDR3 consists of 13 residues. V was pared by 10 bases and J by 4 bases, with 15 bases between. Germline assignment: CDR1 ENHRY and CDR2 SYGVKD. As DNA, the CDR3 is TGTGCCACGACAGCATCTCTACCAGATACGCAGTATTTT. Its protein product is CATTASLPDTQYF.

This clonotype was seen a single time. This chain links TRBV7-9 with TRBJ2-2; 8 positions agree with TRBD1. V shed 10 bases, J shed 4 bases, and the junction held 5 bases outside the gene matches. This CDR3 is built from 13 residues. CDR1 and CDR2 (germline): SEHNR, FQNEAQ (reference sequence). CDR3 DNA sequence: TGTGCCACCTGGACAGGGTTCACCGGGGAGCTGTTTTTT. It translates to CATWTGFTGELFF.

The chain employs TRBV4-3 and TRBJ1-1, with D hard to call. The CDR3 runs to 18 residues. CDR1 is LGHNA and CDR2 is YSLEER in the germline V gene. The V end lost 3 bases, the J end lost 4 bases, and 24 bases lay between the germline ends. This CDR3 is CASSQNGLEGTLGTEAFF. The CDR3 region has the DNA TGCGCCAGCAGCCAGAATGGTCTCGAAGGAACTTTGGGCACTGAAGCTTTCTTT.

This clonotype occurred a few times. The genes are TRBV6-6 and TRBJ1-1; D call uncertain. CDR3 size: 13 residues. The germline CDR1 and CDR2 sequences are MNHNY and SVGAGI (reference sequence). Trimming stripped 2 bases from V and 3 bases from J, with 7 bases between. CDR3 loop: CASSYQADTEAFF. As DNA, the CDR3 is TGTGCCAGCAGTTACCAGGCGGACACTGAAGCTTTCTTT.

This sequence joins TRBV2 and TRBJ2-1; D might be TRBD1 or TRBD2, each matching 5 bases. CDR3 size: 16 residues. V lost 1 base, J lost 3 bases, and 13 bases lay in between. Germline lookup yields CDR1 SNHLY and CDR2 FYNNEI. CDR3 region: CASSEGGTVYYNEQFF. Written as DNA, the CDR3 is TGTGCCAGCAGTGAAGGGGGGACGGTCTACTACAATGAGCAGTTCTTC.

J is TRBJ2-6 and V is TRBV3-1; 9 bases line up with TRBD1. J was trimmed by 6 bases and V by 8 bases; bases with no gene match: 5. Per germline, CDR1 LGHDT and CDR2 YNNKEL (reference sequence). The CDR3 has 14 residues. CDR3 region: CASGRTGEANVLTF. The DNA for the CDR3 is TGTGCCAGCGGGAGGACAGGGGAGGCCAACGTCCTGACTTTC.

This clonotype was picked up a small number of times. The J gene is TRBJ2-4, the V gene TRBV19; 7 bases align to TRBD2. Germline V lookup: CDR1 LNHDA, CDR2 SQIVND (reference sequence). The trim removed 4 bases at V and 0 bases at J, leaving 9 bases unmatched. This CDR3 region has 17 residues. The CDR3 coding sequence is TGTGCCAGTAGTACTCCCTGGATAGCGGGAGCCAAAAACATTCAGTACTTC. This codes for CASSTPWIAGAKNIQYF.

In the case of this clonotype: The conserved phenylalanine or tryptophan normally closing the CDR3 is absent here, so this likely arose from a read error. As DNA, the CDR3 is TGTGCCAGCAGTGTGGGGCAGGCGGGCCCCTATGGCTACACCTGC. Residues: CASSVGQAGPYGYTC. This rearrangement joins TRBV27 to TRBJ1-2, with a tentative D call TRBD1 (5 bases). Looked up from germline, CDR1 is MNHEY and CDR2 is SMNVEV (reference sequence). There are 15 residues in the CDR3. Between the trimmed V and J ends, which lost 5 bases and 4 bases, there was a span of 17 bases.

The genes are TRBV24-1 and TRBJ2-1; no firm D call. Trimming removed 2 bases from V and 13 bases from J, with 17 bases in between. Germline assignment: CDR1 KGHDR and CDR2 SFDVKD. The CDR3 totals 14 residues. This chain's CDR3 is CATSDSRRGNAQFF. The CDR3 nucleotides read TGTGCCACCAGTGATTCGCGGCGTGGAAACGCCCAGTTCTTC.

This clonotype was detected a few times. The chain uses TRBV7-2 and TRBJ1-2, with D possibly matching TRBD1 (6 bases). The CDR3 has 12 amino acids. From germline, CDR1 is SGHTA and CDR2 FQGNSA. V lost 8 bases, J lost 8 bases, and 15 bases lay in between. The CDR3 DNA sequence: TGTGCCAGCGGTCGGGGGGCGAGGGGCTACACCTTC. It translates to CASGRGARGYTF.

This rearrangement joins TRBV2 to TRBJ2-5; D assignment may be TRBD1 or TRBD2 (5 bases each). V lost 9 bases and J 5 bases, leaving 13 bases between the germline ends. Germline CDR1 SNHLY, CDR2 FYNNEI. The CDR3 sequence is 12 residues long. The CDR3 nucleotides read TGTGCCAGTGAGGGGAGTTTGGAGACCCAGTACTTC. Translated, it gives CASEGSLETQYF. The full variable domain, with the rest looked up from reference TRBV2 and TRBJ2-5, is EPEVTQTPSHQVTQMGQEVILRCVPISNHLYFYWYRQILGQKVEFLVSFYNNEISEKSEIFDDQFSVERPDGSNFTLKIRSTKLEDSAMYFCASEGSLETQYFGPGTRLLVL.

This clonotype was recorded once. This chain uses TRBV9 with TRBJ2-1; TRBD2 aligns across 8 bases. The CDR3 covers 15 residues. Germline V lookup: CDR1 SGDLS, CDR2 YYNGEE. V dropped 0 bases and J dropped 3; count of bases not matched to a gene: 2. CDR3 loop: CASSVARGDYNEQFF. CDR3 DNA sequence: TGTGCCAGCAGCGTAGCGCGGGGGGACTACAATGAGCAGTTCTTC.